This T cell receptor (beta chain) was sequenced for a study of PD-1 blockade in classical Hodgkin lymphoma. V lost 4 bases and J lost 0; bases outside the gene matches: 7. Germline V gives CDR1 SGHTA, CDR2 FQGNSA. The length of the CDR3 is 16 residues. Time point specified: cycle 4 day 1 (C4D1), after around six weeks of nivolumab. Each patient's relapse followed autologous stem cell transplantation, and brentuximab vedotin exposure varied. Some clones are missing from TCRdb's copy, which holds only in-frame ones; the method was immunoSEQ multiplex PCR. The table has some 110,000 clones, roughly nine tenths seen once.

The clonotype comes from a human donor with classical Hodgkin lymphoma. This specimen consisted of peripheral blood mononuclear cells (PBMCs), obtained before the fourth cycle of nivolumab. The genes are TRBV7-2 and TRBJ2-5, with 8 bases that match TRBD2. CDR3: CASSSLAGSYQETQYF. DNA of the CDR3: TGTGCCAGCAGCTCCTTAGCGGGATCGTACCAAGAGACCCAGTACTTC.